This T cell receptor (beta chain) originates from a study of control samples from healthy donors and cancer patients. Method: immunoSEQ multiplex PCR; TCRdb's copy keeps in-frame clones and lacks some. The sample lists 55,000 to 65,000 clones, 70% to 90% seen once, with about an eighth in the top ten. The germline V gene has CDR1 MGHDK and CDR2 SYGVNS. This CDR3 contains 14 residues. After removal of 4 bases from V and 7 bases from J, the junction contained 9 bases not matched to a gene. Sequencing used PBMCs. This TCR came from a woman aged 55 to 70 with lung cancer. The gene calls are TRBV25-1 and TRBJ1-2; the match to TRBD1 covers 7 bases. This CDR3 reads CASSASDRPGGYTF. CDR3 nucleotide sequence: TGTGCCAGCAGTGCTTCGGACAGGCCCGGTGGCTACACCTTC.